This T cell receptor beta chain was identified during a study of cytomegalovirus exposure and HLA in healthy donors. Study-wide results and caveats: Researchers catalogued about 150 TCR beta chains as cytomegalovirus-associated. In vitro data verified a few CMV-associated chains as specific for CMV antigens.

This CDR3 has 14 residues. From germline, CDR1 is KGHSH and CDR2 LQKENI. Trimming took 3 bases from V and 0 from J, leaving 5 bases between them. Comment on this clone: Its antigen is not identified.

Amplification used 60 Vbeta primers and 13 Jbeta primers. Sequencing used immunoSEQ multiplex PCR; TCRdb keeps in-frame clones, though not all of them. The table shows under 110,000 clones, with about four fifths occurring only once. This receptor was identified in a woman aged 35 to 49 in good health and CMV-seronegative. The chain combines TRBV18 with TRBJ1-4; no definite D call. Sequenced material: PBMCs. The CDR3 protein is CASSPGATNEKLFF. CDR3 nucleotide sequence: TGTGCCAGCTCACCGGGAGCAACTAATGAAAAACTGTTTTTT.